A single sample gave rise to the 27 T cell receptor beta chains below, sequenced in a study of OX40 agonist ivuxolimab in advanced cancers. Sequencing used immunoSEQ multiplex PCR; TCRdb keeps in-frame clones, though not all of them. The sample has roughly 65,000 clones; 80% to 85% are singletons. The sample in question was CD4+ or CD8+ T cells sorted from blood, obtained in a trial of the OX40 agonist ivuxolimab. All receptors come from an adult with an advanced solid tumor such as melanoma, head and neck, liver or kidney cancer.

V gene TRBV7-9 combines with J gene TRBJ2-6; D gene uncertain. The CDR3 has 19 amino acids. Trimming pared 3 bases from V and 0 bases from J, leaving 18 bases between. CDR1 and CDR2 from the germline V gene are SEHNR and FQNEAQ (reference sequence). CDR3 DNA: TGTGCCAGCAGCTTCCCGCGGATTCAGGCCACCTCTGGGGCCAACGTCCTGACTTTC. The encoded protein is CASSFPRIQATSGANVLTF.

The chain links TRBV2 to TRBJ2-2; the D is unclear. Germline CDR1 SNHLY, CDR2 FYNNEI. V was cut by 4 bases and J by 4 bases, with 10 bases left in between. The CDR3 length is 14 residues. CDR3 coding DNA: TGTGCCAGCAGTGTACGGCTATCCACCGGGGAGCTGTTTTTT. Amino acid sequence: CASSVRLSTGELFF.

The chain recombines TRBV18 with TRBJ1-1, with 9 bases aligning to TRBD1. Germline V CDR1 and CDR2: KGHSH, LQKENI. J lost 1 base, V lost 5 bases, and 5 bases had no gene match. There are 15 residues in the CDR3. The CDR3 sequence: CASSRGQGQNTEAFF. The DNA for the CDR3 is TGTGCCAGCTCAAGGGGACAGGGACAGAACACTGAAGCTTTCTTT.

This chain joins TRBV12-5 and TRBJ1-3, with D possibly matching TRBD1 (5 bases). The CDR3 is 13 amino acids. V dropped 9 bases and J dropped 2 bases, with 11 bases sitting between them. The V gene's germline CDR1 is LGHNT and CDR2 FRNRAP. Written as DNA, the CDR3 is TGTGCTAGCAGCAGGGAAACTGGAAACACCATATATTTT. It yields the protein CASSRETGNTIYF.

The CDR3 DNA is TGTGCCAGCAGCCCATCCCGGACTAGTTTAGGGGAGACCCAGTACTTC. This sequence encodes CASSPSRTSLGETQYF. The chain has TRBV9 and TRBJ2-5, with 7 bases matching TRBD2. The CDR3 covers 16 residues. CDR1 SGDLS and CDR2 YYNGEE come from the germline V gene. V lost 4 bases and J lost 5; bases outside the gene matches: 14.

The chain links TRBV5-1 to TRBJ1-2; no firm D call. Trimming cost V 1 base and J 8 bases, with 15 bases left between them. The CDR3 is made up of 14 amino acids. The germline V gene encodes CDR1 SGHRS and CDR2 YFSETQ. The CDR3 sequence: CASSLIAASGGYTF. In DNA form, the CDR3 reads TGCGCCAGCAGCTTGATTGCGGCCTCTGGGGGCTACACCTTC.

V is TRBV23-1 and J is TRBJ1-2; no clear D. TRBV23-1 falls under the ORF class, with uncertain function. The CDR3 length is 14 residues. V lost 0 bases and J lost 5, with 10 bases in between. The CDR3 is CASSQSGFPYGYTF. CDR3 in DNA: TGCGCCAGCAGTCAATCGGGGTTTCCATATGGCTACACCTTC.

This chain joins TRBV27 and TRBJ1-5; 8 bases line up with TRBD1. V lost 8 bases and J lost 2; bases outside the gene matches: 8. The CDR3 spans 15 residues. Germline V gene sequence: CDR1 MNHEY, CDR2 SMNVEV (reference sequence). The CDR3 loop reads CASGRQGYGNQPQHF. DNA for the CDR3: TGTGCCAGCGGGAGACAGGGGTATGGCAATCAGCCCCAGCATTTT.

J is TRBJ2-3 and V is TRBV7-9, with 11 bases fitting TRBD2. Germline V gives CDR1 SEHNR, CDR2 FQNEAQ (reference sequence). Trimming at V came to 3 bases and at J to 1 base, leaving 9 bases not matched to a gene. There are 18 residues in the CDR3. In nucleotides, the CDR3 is TGTGCCAGCAGCTTCTTGACTAGCGGGGAGTCTGGCACAGATACGCAGTATTTT. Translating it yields CASSFLTSGESGTDTQYF.

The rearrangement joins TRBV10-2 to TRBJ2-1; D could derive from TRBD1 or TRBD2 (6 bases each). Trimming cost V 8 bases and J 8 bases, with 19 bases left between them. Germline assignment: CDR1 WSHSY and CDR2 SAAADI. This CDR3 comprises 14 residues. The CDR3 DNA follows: TGCGCCAGCCTTTTAGGGGGGAGCTTTGATGAGCAGTTCTTC. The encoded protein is CASLLGGSFDEQFF.

The CDR3: CATSRDSPNRGNTIYF. CDR3 in DNA: TGTGCCACCAGCAGAGATAGTCCCAATCGGGGAAACACCATATATTTT. The rearrangement links TRBV15 to TRBJ1-3; no clear D. The V and J ends lost 0 bases and 4 bases respectively, with 13 bases between them. The CDR3 has 16 amino acids. Germline V gives CDR1 LNHNV, CDR2 YYDKDF (reference sequence).

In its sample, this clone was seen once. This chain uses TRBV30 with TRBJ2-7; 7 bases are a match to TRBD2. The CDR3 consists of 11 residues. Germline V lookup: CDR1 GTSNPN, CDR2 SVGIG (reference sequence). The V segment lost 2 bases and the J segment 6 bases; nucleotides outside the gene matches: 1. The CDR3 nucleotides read TGTGCCTGGAGTACGGGGGGCGAGCAGTACTTC. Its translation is CAWSTGGEQYF. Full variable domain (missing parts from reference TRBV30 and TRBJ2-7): SQTIHQWPATLVQPVGSPLSLECTVEGTSNPNLYWYRQAAGRGLQLLFYSVGIGQISSEVPQNLSASRPQDRQFILSSKKLLLSDSGFYLCAWSTGGEQYFGPGTRLTVT.

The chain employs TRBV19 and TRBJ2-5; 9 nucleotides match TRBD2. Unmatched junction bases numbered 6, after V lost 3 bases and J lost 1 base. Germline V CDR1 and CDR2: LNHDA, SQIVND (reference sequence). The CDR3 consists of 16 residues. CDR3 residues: CASSISSGDIQETQYF. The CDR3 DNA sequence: TGTGCCAGTAGTATTTCTAGCGGGGACATCCAAGAGACCCAGTACTTC. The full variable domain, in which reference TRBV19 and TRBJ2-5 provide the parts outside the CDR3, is DGGITQSPKYLFRKEGQNVTLSCEQNLNHDAMYWYRQDPGQGLRLIYYSQIVNDFQKGDIAEGYSVSREKKESFPLTVTSAQKNPTAFYLCASSISSGDIQETQYFGPGTRLLVL.

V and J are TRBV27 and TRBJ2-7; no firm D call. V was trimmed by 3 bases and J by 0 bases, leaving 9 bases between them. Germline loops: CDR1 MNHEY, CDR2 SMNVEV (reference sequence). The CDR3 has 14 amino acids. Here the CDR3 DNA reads TGTGCCAGCAGTTTGAGGATTAGCTCCTACGAGCAGTACTTC. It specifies CASSLRISSYEQYF.

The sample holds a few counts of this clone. In nucleotides, the CDR3 is TGCGCCAGCGCGATGGGACAGAACACTGAAGCTTTCTTT. Amino acids: CASAMGQNTEAFF. The chain employs TRBV10-1 and TRBJ1-1; D possibly corresponds to TRBD1 (6 bases). Germline V gene lookup returns CDR1 WNHNN and CDR2 SYGVQD (reference sequence). The CDR3 extends over 13 amino acids. V lost 8 bases and J 1 base, leaving 11 bases between the germline ends.

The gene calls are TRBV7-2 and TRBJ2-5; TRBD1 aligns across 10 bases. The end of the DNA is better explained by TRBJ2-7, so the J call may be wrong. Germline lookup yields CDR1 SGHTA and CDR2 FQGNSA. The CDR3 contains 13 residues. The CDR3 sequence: CASSVDRGYEQYF. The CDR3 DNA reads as TGTGCCAGCAGCGTGGACAGGGGGTACGAGCAGTACTTC.

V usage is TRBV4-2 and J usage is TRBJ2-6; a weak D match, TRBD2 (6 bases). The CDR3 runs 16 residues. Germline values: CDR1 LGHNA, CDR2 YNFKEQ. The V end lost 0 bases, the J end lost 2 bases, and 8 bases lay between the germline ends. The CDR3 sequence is CASSQERGAGANVLTF. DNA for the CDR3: TGTGCCAGCAGCCAAGAGCGCGGGGCTGGGGCCAACGTCCTGACTTTC.

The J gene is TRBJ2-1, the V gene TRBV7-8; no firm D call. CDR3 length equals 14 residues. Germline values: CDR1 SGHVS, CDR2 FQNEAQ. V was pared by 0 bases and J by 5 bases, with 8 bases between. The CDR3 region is CASSLAAAHNEQFF. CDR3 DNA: TGTGCCAGCAGCTTAGCAGCAGCCCACAATGAGCAGTTCTTC.

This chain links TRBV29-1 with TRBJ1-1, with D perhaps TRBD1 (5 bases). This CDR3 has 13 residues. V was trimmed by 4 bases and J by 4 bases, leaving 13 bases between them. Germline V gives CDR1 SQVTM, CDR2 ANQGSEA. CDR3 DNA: TGCAGCGTTGGCCAGGGTATCGCCACTGAAGCTTTCTTT. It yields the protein CSVGQGIATEAFF.

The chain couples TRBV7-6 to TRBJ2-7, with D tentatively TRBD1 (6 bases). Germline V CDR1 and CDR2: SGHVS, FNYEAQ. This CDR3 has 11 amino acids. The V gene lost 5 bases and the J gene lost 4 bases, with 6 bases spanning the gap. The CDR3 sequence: CASSTGYEQYF. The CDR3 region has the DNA TGTGCCAGCAGCACAGGGTACGAGCAGTACTTC.

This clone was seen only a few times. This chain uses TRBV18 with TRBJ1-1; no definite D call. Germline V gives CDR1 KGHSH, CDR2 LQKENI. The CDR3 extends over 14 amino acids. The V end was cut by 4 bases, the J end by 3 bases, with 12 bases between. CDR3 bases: TGTGCCAGCTCACATACCAGAGCCGACACTGAAGCTTTCTTT. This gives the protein CASSHTRADTEAFF.

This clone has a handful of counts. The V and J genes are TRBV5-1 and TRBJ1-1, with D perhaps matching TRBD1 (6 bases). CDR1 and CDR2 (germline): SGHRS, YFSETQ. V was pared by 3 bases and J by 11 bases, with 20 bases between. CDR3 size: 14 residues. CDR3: CASSSTGGLPRAFF. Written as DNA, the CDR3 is TGCGCCAGCAGCTCGACCGGGGGGCTCCCTCGCGCTTTCTTT. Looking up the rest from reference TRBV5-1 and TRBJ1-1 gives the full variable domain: KAGVTQTPRYLIKTRGQQVTLSCSPISGHRSVSWYQQTPGQGLQFLFEYFSETQRNKGNFPGRFSGRQFSNSRSEMNVSTLELGDSALYLCASSSTGGLPRAFFGQGTRLTVV.

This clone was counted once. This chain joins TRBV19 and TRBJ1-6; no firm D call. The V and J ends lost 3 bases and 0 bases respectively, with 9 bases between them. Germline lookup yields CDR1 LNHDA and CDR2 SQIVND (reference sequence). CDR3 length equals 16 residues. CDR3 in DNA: TGTGCCAGTAGTATTCAGAGGAGCTCCTATAATTCACCCCTCCACTTT. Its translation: CASSIQRSSYNSPLHF.

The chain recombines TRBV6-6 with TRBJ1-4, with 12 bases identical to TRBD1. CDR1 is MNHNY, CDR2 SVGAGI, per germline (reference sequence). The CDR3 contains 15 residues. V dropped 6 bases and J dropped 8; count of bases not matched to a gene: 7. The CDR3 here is CASSPKGQGAEKLFF. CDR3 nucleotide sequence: TGTGCCAGCAGCCCTAAGGGACAGGGGGCGGAAAAACTGTTTTTT.

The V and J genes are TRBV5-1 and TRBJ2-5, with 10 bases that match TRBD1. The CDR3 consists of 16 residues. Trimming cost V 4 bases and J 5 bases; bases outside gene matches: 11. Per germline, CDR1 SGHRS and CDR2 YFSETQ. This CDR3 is CASSPADRGQMETQYF. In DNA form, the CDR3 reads TGCGCCAGCAGCCCGGCCGACAGGGGGCAAATGGAGACCCAGTACTTC.

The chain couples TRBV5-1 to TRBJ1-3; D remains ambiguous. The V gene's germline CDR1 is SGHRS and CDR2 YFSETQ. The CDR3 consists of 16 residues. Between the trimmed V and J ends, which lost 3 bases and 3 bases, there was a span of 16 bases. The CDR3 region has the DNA TGCGCCAGCAGCTCTCAACCGGGGTTGGTTGGAAACACCATATATTTT. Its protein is CASSSQPGLVGNTIYF.

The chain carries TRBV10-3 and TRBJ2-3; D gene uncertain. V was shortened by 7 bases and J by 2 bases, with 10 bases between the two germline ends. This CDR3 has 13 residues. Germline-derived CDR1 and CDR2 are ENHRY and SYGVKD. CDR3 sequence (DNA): TGTGCCATCAAGCAGACTTTCACAGATACGCAGTATTTT. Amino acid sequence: CAIKQTFTDTQYF.